A single T cell receptor (beta chain) is shown here with its context. The target antigen is unknown. The sample is drawn from a study of cytomegalovirus exposure and HLA in healthy donors. Overall study context: Unique TCRs numbering about 85 million, obtained from HLA-typed donors, made up an early data release.

The PCR made use of 60 Vbeta and 13 Jbeta primers. Profiled with immunoSEQ multiplex PCR; TCRdb holds only in-frame clones, not every one. The sample contains roughly 160,000 clones, around 69% of which appear only once. Findings and limits, study-wide: Analysis performed later showed TCR beta chains linked to HLA being more clonally expanded than equally common others.

The sequence was collected from a man in his fifties or sixties in good health and CMV-seronegative. The source material was PBMCs.

The CDR3 region is CASSLVPGTVQETQYF. The DNA of the CDR3 is TGTGCCAGCAGCTTAGTTCCTGGGACAGTCCAAGAGACCCAGTACTTC. V gene TRBV7-8 combines with J gene TRBJ2-5, with 7 positions matching TRBD1. The CDR3 is 16 residues long. Trimming cost V 1 base and J 1 base; bases outside gene matches: 6. In germline, CDR1 is SGHVS, CDR2 FQNEAQ.